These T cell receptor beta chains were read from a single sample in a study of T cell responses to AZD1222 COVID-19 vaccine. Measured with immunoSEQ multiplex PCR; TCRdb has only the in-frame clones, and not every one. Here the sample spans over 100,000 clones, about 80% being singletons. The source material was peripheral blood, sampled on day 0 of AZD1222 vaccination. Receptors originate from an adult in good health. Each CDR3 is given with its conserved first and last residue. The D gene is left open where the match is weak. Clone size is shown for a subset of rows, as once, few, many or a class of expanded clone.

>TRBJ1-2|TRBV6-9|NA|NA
CASSHLRTVPKNYGYTF
TGTGCCAGCAGTCACCTACGGACAGTCCCTAAAAACTATGGCTACACCTTC
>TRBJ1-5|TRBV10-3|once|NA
CAISDFGGEGLLGVQPQHF
TGTGCCATCAGTGACTTTGGAGGTGAAGGGTTGTTAGGTGTGCAGCCCCAGCATTTT
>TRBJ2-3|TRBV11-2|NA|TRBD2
CASSLLAGAAKATDTQYF
TGTGCCAGCAGCTTGCTAGCGGGGGCCGCCAAGGCCACAGATACGCAGTATTTT
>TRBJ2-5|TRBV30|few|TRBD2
CAWMVSGGETQYF
TGTGCCTGGATGGTTAGCGGGGGAGAGACCCAGTACTTC
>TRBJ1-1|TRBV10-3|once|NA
CAISEQSEAFF
TGTGCCATCAGTGAACAGTCTGAAGCTTTCTTT
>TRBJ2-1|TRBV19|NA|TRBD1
CASSQTPGQRFIHEQFF
TGTGCCAGTAGTCAGACCCCGGGACAGCGATTTATACATGAGCAGTTCTTC
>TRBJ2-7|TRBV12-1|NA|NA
CASSSKAGGLASYEQYF
TGTGCCAGCAGCTCGAAGGCTGGGGGACTAGCCTCCTACGAGCAGTACTTC
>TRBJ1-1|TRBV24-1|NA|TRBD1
CATSAGGMNTEAFF
TGTGCCACCAGTGCAGGGGGCATGAACACTGAAGCTTTCTTT
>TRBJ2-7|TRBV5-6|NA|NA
CASNSWGAPYEQYF
TGTGCCAGCAATTCTTGGGGGGCCCCCTACGAGCAGTACTTC
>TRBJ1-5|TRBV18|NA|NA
CASSPAGNSNQPQHF
TGTGCCAGCTCACCCGCTGGGAATAGCAATCAGCCCCAGCATTTT
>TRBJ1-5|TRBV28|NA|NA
CASSFGYQPQHF
TGTGCCAGCAGTTTTGGGTATCAGCCCCAGCATTTT
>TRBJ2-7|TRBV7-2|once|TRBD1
CASSRGDRGFYEQYF
TGTGCCAGCAGCCGCGGGGACAGGGGCTTTTACGAGCAGTACTTC
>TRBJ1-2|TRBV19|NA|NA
CASSSFYGYTF
TGTGCCAGTAGTTCCTTCTATGGCTACACCTTC
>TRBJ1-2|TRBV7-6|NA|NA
CASSLGGGYGYTF
TGTGCCAGCAGCTTAGGAGGGGGCTATGGCTACACCTTC
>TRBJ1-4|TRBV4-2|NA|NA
CASSQGHGATNEKLFF
TGTGCCAGCAGCCAAGGACACGGAGCAACTAATGAAAAACTGTTTTTT
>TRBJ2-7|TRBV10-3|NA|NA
CAISDTDKYEQYF
TGTGCCATCAGTGACACAGACAAGTACGAGCAGTACTTC
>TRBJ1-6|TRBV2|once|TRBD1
CASSEAPGQRDF
TGTGCCAGCAGTGAAGCACCGGGACAGCGGGACTTT
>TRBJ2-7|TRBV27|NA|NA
CASSLNSEVYEQYF
TGTGCCAGCAGTTTAAATTCGGAAGTCTACGAGCAGTACTTC